This TCR beta chain was captured by sequencing in a study of shared clonotypes between healthy human individuals. The CDR3 runs to 14 residues. Germline V lookup: CDR1 LNHDA, CDR2 SQIVND (reference sequence). The V end lost 5 bases, the J end lost 1 base, and 9 bases lay between the germline ends. Measured with immunoSEQ multiplex PCR; TCRdb has only the in-frame clones, and not every one. The data show about 2.3 million clones, under 95% seen once. The chain carries TRBV19 and TRBJ1-5; D might be TRBD1 (5 bases). The sample comprised naive CD4+ T cells from PBMCs. This sample's subset: CD45RA+ positively selected. This TCR was recovered from a man aged 18 to 30 in good health. Some clones in this sample may be carry-over from other donors' samples. CDR3 region: CASSVRDSNQPQHF. CDR3 DNA sequence: TGTGCCAGTAGTGTCCGGGACAGCAATCAGCCCCAGCATTTT.